Each of the 27 T cell receptor beta chains below was sequenced from the same sample in a study of radiotherapy plus CTLA-4 blockade in lung cancer. Data came from immunoSEQ multiplex PCR; TCRdb stores just in-frame clones and leaves some out. The top ten hold 3.2% of the sample, which has roughly 54,000 clones, 65% to 85% seen once. The starting material was peripheral blood, obtained from a patient treated with radiotherapy plus ipilimumab. The source is a human donor with non-small cell lung cancer who had a partial response to radiotherapy plus ipilimumab.

The chain is built from TRBV6-1 and TRBJ2-7, with D perhaps matching TRBD1 (6 bases). This CDR3 has 15 residues. Germline CDR1 is MNHNS and CDR2 is SASEGT. V was pared by 2 bases and J by 2 bases, with 13 bases between. The CDR3: CASSEQGRGPYEQYF. In DNA, the CDR3 is TGTGCCAGCAGTGAACAGGGCAGGGGTCCCTACGAGCAGTACTTC.

This chain uses TRBV5-4 with TRBJ1-2; the match to TRBD1 covers 9 bases. Germline values: CDR1 SGHNT, CDR2 YYREEE (reference sequence). This CDR3 is 17 amino acids long. V lost 6 bases and J lost 3; bases outside the gene matches: 15. The CDR3 DNA sequence: TGTGCCAGCACCCAGGGGACAGGGACTCCTTCCTACTATGGCTACACCTTC. This gives the protein CASTQGTGTPSYYGYTF. Variable domain in full (rest from reference TRBV5-4 and TRBJ1-2): ETGVTQSPTHLIKTRGQQVTLRCSSQSGHNTVSWYQQALGQGPQFIFQYYREEENGRGNFPPRFSGLQFPNYSSELNVNALELDDSALYLCASTQGTGTPSYYGYTFGSGTRLTVV.

This chain uses TRBV7-2 with TRBJ2-1; 8 nucleotides line up with TRBD2. The CDR3 totals 16 residues. Germline values: CDR1 SGHTA, CDR2 FQGNSA. Losses at the gene ends were 3 bases for V and 0 bases for J; bases not matched to a gene: 4. CDR3: CASSFSGTSSYNEQFF. The CDR3 DNA is TGTGCCAGCAGCTTCTCCGGGACTAGCTCCTACAATGAGCAGTTCTTC.

V is TRBV5-1 and J is TRBJ2-5; 11 bases are a match to TRBD1. This CDR3 is 17 amino acids long. J gave up 3 bases and V 3 bases, and 10 bases lay outside the gene matches. Germline V lookup: CDR1 SGHRS, CDR2 YFSETQ. DNA for the CDR3: TGCGCCAGCAGCTCTCCGGGCCGGGACAGGGGGAAAGAGACCCAGTACTTC. Residues: CASSSPGRDRGKETQYF.

The chain uses TRBV5-8 and TRBJ1-5; D is undetermined. The ends were cut back, 1 base at V and 1 base at J, with 9 bases in the middle. CDR1 is SGHTS and CDR2 is YDEGEE in the germline V gene. The CDR3 spans 15 residues. The CDR3 region is CASSLKWASNQPQHF. In DNA, the CDR3 is TGTGCCAGCAGCTTGAAGTGGGCCAGCAATCAGCCCCAGCATTTT.

The chain employs TRBV10-1 and TRBJ1-5; 8 nucleotides line up with TRBD1. The junction had 10 bases not matched to a gene; V was cut back by 0 bases and J by 3 bases. Germline CDR1 WNHNN, CDR2 SYGVQD (reference sequence). The length of the CDR3 is 18 residues. CDR3 bases: TGCGCCAGCAGTGAGTCTTTTAATACAGGGGGTGACAATCAGCCCCAGCATTTT. Amino acid sequence: CASSESFNTGGDNQPQHF.

The gene calls are TRBV5-6 and TRBJ2-7, with 8 nucleotides matching TRBD1. The CDR3 extends over 15 amino acids. Germline V gene lookup returns CDR1 SGHDT and CDR2 YYEEEE. The junction had 10 bases not matched to a gene; V was cut back by 4 bases and J by 4 bases. This chain's CDR3 is CASSPQDRDLYEQYF. DNA of the CDR3: TGTGCCAGCAGCCCCCAGGACAGGGATTTGTACGAGCAGTACTTC.

This clone was observed a few times. This sequence joins TRBV14 and TRBJ2-7, with 7 positions matching TRBD1. V lost 4 bases to trimming and J lost 6 bases; unmatched junction nucleotides: 18. The CDR3 sequence is 17 residues long. The germline V gene encodes CDR1 SGHDN and CDR2 FVKESK. DNA for the CDR3: TGTGCCAGCAGCCGCCCCCTCCGGGACAGCCCGTCTGGCGAGCAGTACTTC. This translates into CASSRPLRDSPSGEQYF.

V and J are TRBV27 and TRBJ1-1; possible D gene TRBD1, 6 bases. Germline V gives CDR1 MNHEY, CDR2 SMNVEV (reference sequence). V dropped 3 bases and J dropped 7 bases, with 15 bases sitting between them. This CDR3 contains 14 residues. The CDR3 sequence: CASSFEGGGLEAFF. In DNA form, the CDR3 reads TGTGCCAGCAGTTTTGAAGGGGGGGGACTTGAAGCTTTCTTT.

The chain joins TRBV7-9 to TRBJ1-2; 7 positions match TRBD1. Germline lookup yields CDR1 SEHNR and CDR2 FQNEAQ (reference sequence). The V and J ends lost 1 base and 4 bases, in that order; junction bases with no gene match: 6. The CDR3 sequence is 15 residues long. CDR3 sequence: CASSLVGQAIYGYTF. The CDR3 DNA is TGTGCCAGCAGCTTAGTTGGACAGGCCATCTATGGCTACACCTTC.

The rearrangement links TRBV9 to TRBJ2-7; possible D gene TRBD2, 7 bases. V gave up 0 bases and J gave up 7 bases, with 17 bases separating them. Germline V gene data show CDR1 as SGDLS and CDR2 as YYNGEE. This CDR3 is 15 amino acids long. CDR3 sequence (DNA): TGTGCCAGCAGCGTAGCGGCGGGGGCGGGCGGGGAGCAGTACTTC. Protein product: CASSVAAGAGGEQYF.

J is TRBJ2-7 and V is TRBV9; D gene unclear. Germline V gene sequence: CDR1 SGDLS, CDR2 YYNGEE. The CDR3 runs to 14 residues. V gave up 4 bases and J gave up 1 base, with 12 bases separating them. The CDR3 DNA sequence: TGTGCCAGCAGCCCAAAACTTTATTCCTACGAGCAGTACTTC. Protein: CASSPKLYSYEQYF.

This chain joins TRBV5-5 and TRBJ1-2; 7 nucleotides line up with TRBD1. The CDR3 is 14 residues long. The V and J ends lost 4 bases and 4 bases, in that order; junction bases with no gene match: 7. Germline V gives CDR1 SGHKS, CDR2 YYEKEE (reference sequence). The DNA of the CDR3 is TGTGCCAGCAGCCCGACAGGGCCCTCCTATGGCTACACCTTC. Translating gives CASSPTGPSYGYTF.

The V and J genes are TRBV7-2 and TRBJ2-1, with a tentative D call TRBD1 (6 bases). CDR1 is SGHTA, CDR2 FQGNSA, per germline. This CDR3 has 12 residues. Trimming removed 4 bases at V and 8 bases at J, with 9 bases between. CDR3 sequence: CASSSDSYEQFF. CDR3 DNA: TGTGCCAGCAGCTCGGACAGCTATGAGCAGTTCTTC.

This chain uses TRBV21-1 with TRBJ1-4; the table's D gene call, TRBD1, was not cross checked with the DNA. TRBV21-1 is recorded as a pseudogene. This CDR3 contains 19 residues. CDR3 nucleotide sequence: TGTGCCAGCAGCAAACCCGACAGGGGAGGTGGTGTAACTAATGAAAAACTGTTTTTT. It specifies CASSKPDRGGGVTNEKLFF.

The chain is built from TRBV6-1 and TRBJ2-7; D is possibly TRBD1 (5 bases). This CDR3 has 14 amino acids. Looked up from germline, CDR1 is MNHNS and CDR2 is SASEGT. V lost 5 bases and J 4 bases, leaving 15 bases between the germline ends. CDR3 region: CASSRDRRIYEQYF. The CDR3 DNA is TGTGCCAGCAGTCGAGACAGAAGAATATACGAGCAGTACTTC.

The rearrangement links TRBV30 to TRBJ1-6; D remains ambiguous. V was pared by 3 bases and J by 10 bases, with 13 bases between. Germline V CDR1 and CDR2: GTSNPN, SVGIG (reference sequence). The length of the CDR3 is 13 residues. The CDR3 here is CAWSSGLGSPLHF. The CDR3 DNA sequence: TGTGCCTGGAGCAGCGGGCTGGGGTCACCCCTCCACTTT.

V gene TRBV19 combines with J gene TRBJ1-1, with D perhaps matching TRBD1 (5 bases). The CDR3 loop spans 12 amino acids. The V gene's germline CDR1 is LNHDA and CDR2 SQIVND (reference sequence). Trimming left V 8 bases short and J 7 bases short, with 14 bases between. The CDR3 loop is CASERGKGEAFF. The CDR3 bases are TGTGCCAGTGAGCGGGGGAAAGGTGAAGCTTTCTTT. The variable domain in full, with the rest retrieved from reference TRBV19 and TRBJ1-1, is DGGITQSPKYLFRKEGQNVTLSCEQNLNHDAMYWYRQDPGQGLRLIYYSQIVNDFQKGDIAEGYSVSREKKESFPLTVTSAQKNPTAFYLCASERGKGEAFFGQGTRLTVV.

The chain has TRBV6-6 and TRBJ1-6; a weak D match, TRBD1 (6 bases). Germline assignment: CDR1 MNHNY and CDR2 SVGAGI (reference sequence). Trimming removed 4 bases from V and 10 bases from J, with 17 bases in between. The CDR3 contains 15 residues. CDR3 sequence: CASSSGQPAGSPLHF. The CDR3 DNA is TGTGCCAGCAGTTCGGGACAACCAGCGGGATCACCCCTCCACTTT.

The chain combines TRBV5-4 with TRBJ2-1; a weak D match, TRBD2 (7 bases). Germline V gene lookup returns CDR1 SGHNT and CDR2 YYREEE (reference sequence). V gave up 5 bases and J gave up 5 bases, with 17 bases separating them. This CDR3 comprises 15 residues. CDR3 nucleotides: TGTGCCAGCAGTTTTGTAGGGGGGGGCGACAATGAGCAGTTCTTC. This sequence encodes CASSFVGGGDNEQFF.

The chain recombines TRBV6-4 with TRBJ2-5, with TRBD2 matching over 8 bases. V was clipped by 3 bases and J by 2 bases; unmatched bases: 11. This CDR3 has 17 amino acids. Germline loops: CDR1 MRHNA, CDR2 SNTAGT. The CDR3 loop is CASSEARFGRGQETQYF. DNA for the CDR3: TGTGCCAGCAGTGAGGCGAGGTTCGGGAGGGGTCAAGAGACCCAGTACTTC.

This chain uses TRBV2 with TRBJ1-4; maybe TRBD1 (6 bases). V shed 5 bases and J shed 7 bases, with 8 bases lying between them. The CDR3 is 12 amino acids. Germline CDR1 reads SNHLY; CDR2 reads FYNNEI. The chain's CDR3 is CASSTDSEKLFF. The CDR3 bases are TGTGCCAGCAGTACGGACAGTGAAAAACTGTTTTTT. The full variable domain, rest sourced from reference TRBV2 and TRBJ1-4, is EPEVTQTPSHQVTQMGQEVILRCVPISNHLYFYWYRQILGQKVEFLVSFYNNEISEKSEIFDDQFSVERPDGSNFTLKIRSTKLEDSAMYFCASSTDSEKLFFGSGTQLSVL.

The genes are TRBV4-1 and TRBJ2-1; the match to TRBD2 covers 7 bases. The CDR3 sequence is 18 residues long. Trimming removed 1 base from V and 0 bases from J; junction bases left unmatched: 9. Germline-derived CDR1 and CDR2 are MGHRA and YSYEKL. CDR3 residues: CASSQVLSGGISYNEQFF. CDR3 nucleotide sequence: TGCGCCAGCAGCCAAGTTCTATCGGGGGGAATCTCCTACAATGAGCAGTTCTTC.

This chain connects TRBV7-6 to TRBJ1-2; no clear D. Germline V gene lookup returns CDR1 SGHVS and CDR2 FNYEAQ. There are 14 residues in the CDR3. The CDR3 reads CAAGPSPERYGYTF. CDR3 DNA sequence: TGTGCTGCGGGCCCCTCCCCGGAACGCTATGGCTACACCTTC.

This sequence joins TRBV7-2 and TRBJ1-1; 7 bases align to TRBD1. V dropped 1 base and J dropped 4; count of bases not matched to a gene: 6. The CDR3 runs to 15 residues. The germline CDR1 and CDR2 sequences are SGHTA and FQGNSA. CDR3 coding DNA: TGTGCCAGCAGCTTAGGTTTCTCAGGGGGCACTGAAGCTTTCTTT. Translation gives CASSLGFSGGTEAFF.

In its sample, this clone was seen once. The V and J genes are TRBV11-2 and TRBJ2-7; 7 bases agree with TRBD1. This CDR3 comprises 13 residues. Trimming removed 6 bases from V and 2 bases from J; junction bases left unmatched: 4. Germline V gives CDR1 SGHAT, CDR2 FQNNGV. The CDR3 coding sequence is TGTGCCAGCAGGAGTACAGGGGCCTACGAGCAGTACTTC. It is translated as CASRSTGAYEQYF.

For the CDR3, the DNA is TGTGCCAGCAGCCAAGTGGGGGGTTGGAGCTATGGCTACACCTTC. It specifies CASSQVGGWSYGYTF. V gene TRBV14 combines with J gene TRBJ1-2; D possibly corresponds to TRBD1 (5 bases). The CDR3 length is 15 residues. Germline V gene data show CDR1 as SGHDN and CDR2 as FVKESK. V dropped 1 base and J dropped 4 bases, with 13 bases sitting between them. Drawing the rest from reference TRBV14 and TRBJ1-2, the complete variable domain is EAGVTQFPSHSVIEKGQTVTLRCDPISGHDNLYWYRRVMGKEIKFLLHFVKESKQDESGMPNNRFLAERTGGTYSTLKVQPAELEDSGVYFCASSQVGGWSYGYTFGSGTRLTVV.